These T cell receptor beta chains were read from a single sample in a study of glioma-infiltrating T cells after dendritic cell vaccination. Using immunoSEQ multiplex PCR, the repertoire was profiled, and TCRdb retains in-frame clones only, with some absent. The sample consists of just over 95,000 clones, around three quarters of them appearing once. Sequenced material: blood, taken before dendritic cell vaccination. The receptors stem from a human donor with glioblastoma. Each CDR3 is given with its conserved first and last residue. Fields, in order: J gene, CDR3 length, V gene, clone size, D gene, CDR3 DNA, CDR3 protein. The D gene is left open where the match is weak. The listing skips clone size in some rows; elsewhere it reads once, few, many or a size class.

TRBJ2-3 15 TRBV15 . TRBD1 TGTGCCACCAGCAGATCGACAGGGGTCGCAGATACGCAGTATTTT CATSRSTGVADTQYF
TRBJ2-7 14 TRBV19 . TRBD2 TGTGCCAGTAGCACTAGCGCCAATCAGCACGAGCAGTACTTC CASSTSANQHEQYF
TRBJ1-2 15 TRBV5-1 . . TGCGCCAGCAGTTTACCTCAGGGTGCTAACTATGGCTACACCTTC CASSLPQGANYGYTF
TRBJ2-7 13 TRBV2 . TRBD2 TGTGCCATTAGGACTAGCGGCCCATACGAGCAGTACTTC CAIRTSGPYEQYF
TRBJ1-2 14 TRBV27 few . TGTGCCAGCAGTCCAGCGGGGGCCTCGGGGGGCTACACCTTC CASSPAGASGGYTF
TRBJ1-2 15 TRBV5-1 . . TGCGCCAGCAGCTTGGAAAGGGGTAAAAACTATGGCTACACCTTC CASSLERGKNYGYTF
TRBJ1-2 13 TRBV14 . . TGTGCCAGCAGCCAAGATCCAGGATATGGCTACACCTTC CASSQDPGYGYTF
TRBJ2-7 13 TRBV10-2 . . TGCGCCAGCAGTGAACAGGCGTCCACCGAGCAGTACTTC CASSEQASTEQYF
TRBJ2-7 14 TRBV4-1 few TRBD1 TGTGCCAGCAGCCAAGATAGCAGGGGGCGCGAGCAGTACTTC CASSQDSRGREQYF
TRBJ1-1 14 TRBV6-5 . . TGTGCCAGCAGTGCCCGTACAGGGAACACTGAAGCTTTCTTT CASSARTGNTEAFF
TRBJ1-1 14 TRBV11-2 . . TGTGCCAGCAGCTGGGGGCGCTCGAGCACTGAAGCTTTCTTT CASSWGRSSTEAFF
TRBJ2-7 11 TRBV5-1 . . TGCGCCAGCGGGACACCATACGAGCAGTACTTC CASGTPYEQYF
TRBJ1-6 13 TRBV30 . TRBD1 TGTGCCTGGAGCAGGGACCGACAGGGGTCCCTCCACTTT CAWSRDRQGSLHF
TRBJ2-2 14 TRBV30 . . TGTGCCTGGAGTGGTCTGCCGAGGACCGGGGAGCTGTTTTTT CAWSGLPRTGELFF
TRBJ2-2 12 TRBV11-1 once . TGTGCCAGCAGCCTAACCACCGGGGAGCTGTTTTTT CASSLTTGELFF
TRBJ1-1 13 TRBV2 . . TGTGCCAGCAATTTCCGGGGGAACACTGAAGCTTTCTTT CASNFRGNTEAFF
TRBJ2-5 17 TRBV27 . TRBD2 TGTGCCAGCAGTTTCCACGGACTAGCGGGAGGGCCGGAGACCCAGTACTTC CASSFHGLAGGPETQYF
TRBJ2-7 16 TRBV4-1 . . TGCGCCAGCAGCCGGTACCGGGACACCTCCTCCTACGAGCAGTACTTC CASSRYRDTSSYEQYF
TRBJ1-1 16 TRBV5-3 . TRBD1 TGTGCCAGAAGCCCGGTACCGGGACAGGGAAAAGCTGAAGCTTTCTTT CARSPVPGQGKAEAFF
TRBJ1-2 14 TRBV7-9 . TRBD1 TGTGCCAGCAGCCTGACAGGGGGGAAATATGGCTACACCTTC CASSLTGGKYGYTF
TRBJ2-1 14 TRBV27 . TRBD2 TGTGCCAGCAGTAAGCGGGGGGTAACCAATGAGCAGTTCTTC CASSKRGVTNEQFF
TRBJ1-5 15 TRBV5-8 . . TGTGCCAGCAGCTTGTTTCGTGGGGCGAGGCAGCCCCAGCATTTT CASSLFRGARQPQHF
TRBJ1-4 14 TRBV5-8 few TRBD1 TGTGCCAGCAGCCTGGACAGGGGGAGCGAAAAACTGTTTTTT CASSLDRGSEKLFF
TRBJ2-7 17 TRBV7-8 few . TGTGCCAGCAGCTTATTTCGGGCTCAGGAGGTGGGGTACGAGCAGTACTTC CASSLFRAQEVGYEQYF